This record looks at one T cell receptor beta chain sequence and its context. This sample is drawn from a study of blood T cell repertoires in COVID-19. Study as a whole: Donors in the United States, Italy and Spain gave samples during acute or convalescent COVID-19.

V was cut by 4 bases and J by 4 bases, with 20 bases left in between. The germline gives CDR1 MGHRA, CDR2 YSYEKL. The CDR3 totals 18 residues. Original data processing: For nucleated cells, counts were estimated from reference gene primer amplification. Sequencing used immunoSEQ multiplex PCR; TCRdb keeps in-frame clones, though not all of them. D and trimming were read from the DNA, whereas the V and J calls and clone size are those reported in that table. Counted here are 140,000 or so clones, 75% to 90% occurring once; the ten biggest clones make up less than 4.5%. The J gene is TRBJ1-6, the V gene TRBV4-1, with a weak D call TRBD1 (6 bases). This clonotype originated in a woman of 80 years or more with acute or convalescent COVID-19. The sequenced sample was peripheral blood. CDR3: CASSPQPTGRSYNSPLHF. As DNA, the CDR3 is TGCGCCAGCAGCCCGCAGCCCACAGGGAGATCTTATAATTCACCCCTCCACTTT.